A selection of T cell receptor beta chains follows, all from one sample in a study of OX40 agonist ivuxolimab in advanced cancers. Sequenced by immunoSEQ multiplex PCR; TCRdb stores in-frame clones only, minus some. The sample yields some 80,000 clones, around 90% seen once. The source was CD4+ or CD8+ T cells sorted from blood, collected in a trial of the OX40 agonist ivuxolimab. These receptors were obtained from an adult with an advanced solid tumor such as melanoma, head and neck, liver or kidney cancer. The CDR3 runs from the conserved cysteine through the conserved F or W. A D gene is named only where the DNA matches it firmly. For some rows the clone size is stated as once, few or many, or as a class when expanded; others skip it.

clone_size j_call v_call d_call cdr3_nt cdr3_aa
NA TRBJ2-1 TRBV18 TRBD2 TGTGCCAGCTCACCATCGGCGGGACTATCCTACAATGAGCAGTTCTTC CASSPSAGLSYNEQFF
once TRBJ2-3 TRBV11-3 NA TGTGCCAGCAGCTCCGACAGCCGCACAGATACGCAGTATTTT CASSSDSRTDTQYF
NA TRBJ1-2 TRBV19 NA TGTGCCAGTAGTTATACACAGACTAACTATGGCTACACCTTC CASSYTQTNYGYTF
NA TRBJ2-3 TRBV5-6 TRBD2 TGTGCCAGCAGCATGGCTAGCGGGGGCACAGATACGCAGTATTTT CASSMASGGTDTQYF
once TRBJ1-4 TRBV6-6 TRBD1 TGTGCCAGCAGGGGGACAGGGGGCTTTGAAAAACTGTTTTTT CASRGTGGFEKLFF
NA TRBJ1-5 TRBV10-3 TRBD1 TGTGCCATCAGTGAGTCACAGGGGCTGAGCAATCAGCCCCAGCATTTT CAISESQGLSNQPQHF
NA TRBJ1-5 TRBV19 NA TGTGCCAGTCGAGGTGGGATCAATCAGCCCCAGCATTTT CASRGGINQPQHF
NA TRBJ2-7 TRBV14 TRBD2 TGTGCCACCAGACCACTAGCGGAGCATTCCTACGAGCAGTACTTC CATRPLAEHSYEQYF
NA TRBJ2-3 TRBV11-2 NA TGTGCCAGCAGCTTAGGGTTGGGCGCAGATACGCAGTATTTT CASSLGLGADTQYF
NA TRBJ2-1 TRBV19 NA TGTGCCAGTAGTATATTCGAGGATCTTGGTGAGCAGTTCTTC CASSIFEDLGEQFF
NA TRBJ1-2 TRBV20-1 NA TGCAGTGCGCAGAGGGTCAGTGGCTACACCTTC CSAQRVSGYTF
NA TRBJ2-2 TRBV5-1 TRBD1 TGCGCCAGCAGCCCCGGGACAGGGAGCACGAACACCGGGGAGCTGTTTTTT CASSPGTGSTNTGELFF
NA TRBJ2-1 TRBV11-3 TRBD1 TGTGCCAGCAGCCGACAGGGGGCGAATGAGCAGTTCTTC CASSRQGANEQFF
few TRBJ2-5 TRBV7-3 TRBD2 TGTGCCAGCAGCCCAGGACTAGCGGTGCAAGAGACCCAGTACTTC CASSPGLAVQETQYF
NA TRBJ2-7 TRBV30 NA TGTGCCTGGGGTACAGGGTCCTACGAGCAGTACTTC CAWGTGSYEQYF
once TRBJ1-2 TRBV5-1 NA TGCGCCAGCAGCTTGTTATCTACAGGCGCAGCCTACTATGGCTACACCTTC CASSLLSTGAAYYGYTF
NA TRBJ1-2 TRBV7-6 TRBD1 TGTGCCAGCAGCAGTCCCGGGACAGGGACGCTGGGGGGCTACACCTTC CASSSPGTGTLGGYTF
NA TRBJ2-2 TRBV9 NA TGTGCCAGCAGCGTAGGTGGTCGAGTTGGCGGAACCGGGGAGCTGTTTTTT CASSVGGRVGGTGELFF
NA TRBJ2-7 TRBV14 TRBD1 TGTGCCAGCAGTCTGATAACAGGGGGCGCGATCCACGAGCAGTACTTC CASSLITGGAIHEQYF
NA TRBJ2-3 TRBV7-8 TRBD2 TGTGCCAGCAGCAGCGGGACCGGCACAGATACGCAGTATTTT CASSSGTGTDTQYF
once TRBJ1-2 TRBV30 NA TGTGCCTGGAGGATCACGGGACTTCCGAACTATGGCTACACCTTC CAWRITGLPNYGYTF
NA TRBJ2-5 TRBV7-6 NA TGTGCCAGCAGCTTATCCTTTCAAGAGACCCAGTACTTC CASSLSFQETQYF
NA TRBJ2-7 TRBV6-5 NA TGTGCCAGCAGTTACTCTATAGGGGATTCCTACGAGCAGTACTTC CASSYSIGDSYEQYF
NA TRBJ2-3 TRBV7-3 TRBD2 TGTGCCAGCAGCTTAAGGTCCACTAGCGGGATTGACACAGATACGCAGTATTTT CASSLRSTSGIDTDTQYF
NA TRBJ1-1 TRBV7-3 NA TGTGCCAGCAGCTTAACGGGGGGCACTGAAGCTTTCTTT CASSLTGGTEAFF
NA TRBJ2-7 TRBV5-1 NA TGCGCCAGCAGCTTGGACAAGGCCTACGAGCAGTACTTC CASSLDKAYEQYF
NA TRBJ1-2 TRBV16 NA TGTGCCAGCAGCCCTGCTGCCGGCTACACCTTC CASSPAAGYTF
NA TRBJ1-1 TRBV28 NA TGTGCCAGCTATGCCGGGAACACTGAAGCTTTCTTT CASYAGNTEAFF
NA TRBJ2-3 TRBV10-1 NA TGCGCCAGCAGTGAGGGAAGGGCAACAGATACGCAGTATTTT CASSEGRATDTQYF
NA TRBJ2-7 TRBV6-1 NA TGTGCCAGCAGTGAAGGGGCAACCAACTACGAGCAGTACTTC CASSEGATNYEQYF